This entry lists 13 T cell receptor beta chains sequenced from one sample in a study of blood T cell repertoires in COVID-19. Profiled with immunoSEQ multiplex PCR; TCRdb holds only in-frame clones, not every one. The table includes more than 60,000 clones, 82% detected once. The specimen sequenced was peripheral blood. The receptors shown here come from a woman older than 75 with acute or convalescent COVID-19.

The genes are TRBV6-2 or TRBV6-3 and TRBJ2-7; 7 nucleotides line up with TRBD1. This CDR3 is built from 13 residues. Trimming cost V 6 bases and J 7 bases; bases outside gene matches: 9. Germline values: CDR1 MNHEY, CDR2 SVGEGT. The CDR3 protein is CASSSQGSGEQYF. DNA of the CDR3: TGTGCCAGCAGCTCACAGGGGTCAGGGGAGCAGTACTTC.

This clone occurred a few times. J is TRBJ2-4 and V is TRBV19; 14 bases align to TRBD2. This CDR3 contains 15 residues. Germline loops: CDR1 LNHDA, CDR2 SQIVND (reference sequence). The V segment lost 4 bases and the J segment 9 bases; nucleotides outside the gene matches: 5. CDR3 sequence: CASSRGGLAGAIQYF. The CDR3 region has the DNA TGTGCCAGTAGTAGGGGGGGACTAGCGGGAGCCATTCAGTACTTC. Full variable domain (rest looked up from reference TRBV19 and TRBJ2-4): DGGITQSPKYLFRKEGQNVTLSCEQNLNHDAMYWYRQDPGQGLRLIYYSQIVNDFQKGDIAEGYSVSREKKESFPLTVTSAQKNPTAFYLCASSRGGLAGAIQYFGAGTRLSVL.

The rearrangement joins TRBV28 to TRBJ2-5, with 9 positions matching TRBD2. CDR3 length equals 15 residues. V lost 2 bases to trimming and J lost 5 bases; unmatched junction nucleotides: 6. The germline V gene has CDR1 MDHEN and CDR2 SYDVKM. The CDR3 is CASSLAGGPRETQYF. As DNA, the CDR3 is TGTGCCAGCAGTTTAGCGGGAGGGCCTAGGGAGACCCAGTACTTC.

This chain joins TRBV12-3 or TRBV12-4 and TRBJ1-2; TRBD1 is a possible D gene (6 bases). The V end was cut by 9 bases, the J end by 4 bases, with 15 bases between. This CDR3 is 13 amino acids long. CDR3 sequence (DNA): TGTGCCAGACCCAACAGGGAACGCTATGGCTACACCTTC. Its translation: CARPNRERYGYTF.

A single count supports this clone. The chain carries TRBV5-1 and TRBJ2-7; TRBD1 matches at 7 bases. The CDR3 spans 16 residues. V lost 0 bases to trimming and J lost 7 bases; unmatched junction nucleotides: 13. CDR1 and CDR2 (germline): SGHRS, YFSETQ. CDR3 residues: CASSLAGTARLGEQYF. The CDR3 DNA reads TGCGCCAGCAGCTTGGCGGGGACAGCACGATTGGGGGAGCAGTACTTC.

The sample holds one count of this clone. The chain employs TRBV3-1 (or the pseudogene TRBV3-2) and TRBJ2-1, with a possible D match to TRBD2 (6 bases). Germline loops: CDR1 LGHDT, CDR2 YNNKEL (reference sequence). The CDR3 totals 16 residues. With 1 base removed from V and 9 bases from J, the gap between germline ends came to 19 bases. CDR3 sequence (DNA): TGTGCCAGCAGCCAAGGGACTAACGTACAAGATCCTGAGCAGTTCTTC. Translating gives CASSQGTNVQDPEQFF.

This chain connects TRBV7-5 to TRBJ2-2; the table calls TRBD1, which could not be checked here. TRBV7-5 is marked as a pseudogene. CDR3 size: 12 residues. The chain's CDR3 is CDSGGHDGELFF. For the CDR3, the DNA is TGCGATTCAGGGGGCCACGACGGGGAGCTGTTTTTT.

The chain uses TRBV7-2 and TRBJ2-7, with D possibly TRBD2 on 6 matching bases. V gave up 3 bases and J gave up 3 bases, with 9 bases separating them. There are 13 residues in the CDR3. The germline CDR1 and CDR2 sequences are SGHTA and FQGNSA. The CDR3 spells CASSFTSFYEQYF. Written as DNA, the CDR3 is TGTGCCAGCAGCTTTACTAGCTTCTACGAGCAGTACTTC.

The chain is built from TRBV19 and TRBJ2-2; the D gene is possibly TRBD1 (6 bases). The CDR3 is made up of 15 amino acids. Trimming left V 10 bases short and J 1 base short, with 16 bases between. Per the germline V gene, CDR1 is LNHDA and CDR2 is SQIVND (reference sequence). CDR3 sequence reads: CAISTQGLNTGELFF. The CDR3, as DNA: TGTGCCATCTCAACCCAGGGGTTGAACACCGGGGAGCTGTTTTTT.

The rearrangement joins TRBV7-8 to TRBJ2-7, with D possibly being TRBD2 (5 bases). The germline V and J ends were trimmed by 1 base and 0 bases, with 10 bases remaining between them. Germline assignment: CDR1 SGHVS and CDR2 FQNEAQ. The CDR3 loop spans 15 amino acids. The chain's CDR3 is CASSLGGLPSYEQYF. As DNA, the CDR3 is TGTGCCAGCAGCTTAGGCGGACTCCCCTCCTACGAGCAGTACTTC.

The chain has TRBV19 and TRBJ1-5; D call uncertain. The CDR3 contains 12 residues. V was pared by 7 bases and J by 7 bases, with 11 bases between. The germline V gene encodes CDR1 LNHDA and CDR2 SQIVND (reference sequence). CDR3 bases: TGTGCCAGTACGAGTTCTTGGCAGCCCCAGCATTTT. Protein product: CASTSSWQPQHF.

This clone was picked up one time. The chain has TRBV20-1 and TRBJ2-1; D uncertain. V lost 3 bases to trimming and J lost 3 bases, with 18 bases between them. The CDR3 is made up of 16 amino acids. The V gene's germline CDR1 is DFQATT and CDR2 SNEGSKA (reference sequence). CDR3 nucleotides: TGCAGTGCTAGTAGCCTATCAACCTTAATCTACAATGAGCAGTTCTTC. It encodes CSASSLSTLIYNEQFF.

This clone showed up just a few times. The chain combines TRBV5-1 with TRBJ2-3; 7 bases align to TRBD1. The CDR3 sequence is 15 residues long. Losses at the gene ends were 8 bases for V and 0 bases for J; bases not matched to a gene: 9. Germline CDR1 is SGHRS and CDR2 is YFSETQ. The DNA of the CDR3 is TGCGCCAGTAAGGGACAGATCTCTAGCACAGATACGCAGTATTTT. This codes for CASKGQISSTDTQYF.